The 15 T cell receptor beta chains below all came from one sample that was sequenced in a study of cytomegalovirus exposure and HLA in healthy donors (dated by TCRdb to about 2017). The method was the immunoSEQ multiplex PCR assay. A mixture of 60 forward primers for TCR Vbeta segments and 13 reverse primers for TCR Jbeta segments was used in the multiplex PCR. This is the immuneACCESS table as TCRdb keeps it, with only in-frame sequences that have V and J called. A part of the clones is gone; compared with another copy, unresolved V genes explain less than half, and the rest is unexplained. The sample includes some 96,000 clones, with roughly 76% observed a single time. Of the sample, more than 1.5% falls within the top ten clones. Sequencing was performed on PBMCs. These receptors came from a man aged 40-55 years in good health and CMV-seronegative.

The V call is TRBV6-1, the J call TRBJ1-2; D possibly corresponds to TRBD1 (5 bases). Looked up from germline, CDR1 is MNHNS and CDR2 is SASEGT. The length of the CDR3 is 14 residues. Trimming took off 6 bases at V and 3 bases at J, with 14 bases between the two ends. The DNA of the CDR3 is TGTGCCAGCAGCGGAGACAGAAGCTACTATGGCTACACCTTC. The encoded protein is CASSGDRSYYGYTF.

The chain has TRBV28 and TRBJ1-5; D perhaps matches TRBD1 (6 bases). V was pared by 3 bases and J by 4 bases, with 10 bases between. CDR3 size: 14 residues. Germline V lookup: CDR1 MDHEN, CDR2 SYDVKM. The CDR3: CASSLPQGNQPQHF. CDR3 DNA: TGTGCCAGCAGTTTGCCACAGGGAAATCAGCCCCAGCATTTT.

The V gene is TRBV27, the J gene TRBJ2-1; possibly TRBD2 for D (6 bases). The CDR3 is 16 amino acids. V was clipped by 4 bases and J by 0 bases, with 13 bases between them. The germline CDR1 and CDR2 sequences are MNHEY and SMNVEV (reference sequence). CDR3: CASSSRGRSSYNEQFF. Here the CDR3 DNA reads TGTGCCAGCAGTTCCCGGGGGAGGAGCTCCTACAATGAGCAGTTCTTC.

This chain links TRBV19 with TRBJ1-1; D not resolved. CDR3 length: 16 residues. Trimming cost V 3 bases and J 2 bases, with 16 bases left between them. The germline CDR1 and CDR2 sequences are LNHDA and SQIVND (reference sequence). The CDR3 DNA sequence: TGTGCCAGTAGTATGGCCCCCGTGGGAGATAACACTGAAGCTTTCTTT. Protein: CASSMAPVGDNTEAFF. Full variable domain (missing parts from reference TRBV19 and TRBJ1-1): DGGITQSPKYLFRKEGQNVTLSCEQNLNHDAMYWYRQDPGQGLRLIYYSQIVNDFQKGDIAEGYSVSREKKESFPLTVTSAQKNPTAFYLCASSMAPVGDNTEAFFGQGTRLTVV.

The V call is TRBV6-4, the J call TRBJ2-3, with 8 bases that match TRBD2. V trimming: 5 bases; J trimming: 2 bases; junction bases outside the gene matches: 6. CDR3 length: 15 amino acids. CDR1 and CDR2 from the germline V gene are MRHNA and SNTAGT. The CDR3 DNA reads as TGTGCCAGCAGTTCCGGGACTAGGGACACAGATACGCAGTATTTT. This codes for CASSSGTRDTDTQYF.

This CDR3 reads CASSPGTATNEKLFF. CDR3 coding DNA: TGTGCCAGCAGCCCCGGGACAGCAACTAATGAAAAACTGTTTTTT. The rearrangement uses TRBV5-8 and TRBJ1-4; 7 bases fit TRBD1. The CDR3 contains 15 residues. V lost 4 bases to trimming and J lost 0 bases; unmatched junction nucleotides: 3. CDR1 is SGHTS, CDR2 YDEGEE, per germline.

The chain uses TRBV30 and TRBJ2-5, with D perhaps matching TRBD1 (5 bases). Per the germline V gene, CDR1 is GTSNPN and CDR2 is SVGIG (reference sequence). There are 16 residues in the CDR3. Trimming stripped 1 base from V and 5 bases from J, with 20 bases between. The CDR3 loop reads CAWSENGAKIGETQYF. The CDR3 DNA reads TGTGCCTGGAGTGAAAATGGGGCCAAAATTGGGGAGACCCAGTACTTC.

This clone was detected a few times. The chain has TRBV6-5 and TRBJ2-6; D remains ambiguous. Germline V CDR1 and CDR2: MNHEY, SVGAGI. Deletions cut 6 bases from V and 2 bases from J, with 8 bases between. CDR3 size: 14 residues. In DNA form, the CDR3 reads TGTGCCAGCAGCCGCACAACTGGGGCCAACGTCCTGACTTTC. It codes for CASSRTTGANVLTF.

The V gene is TRBV7-7, the J gene TRBJ2-5; tentatively, D is TRBD1 (5 bases). Germline values: CDR1 SSHAT, CDR2 FNYEAQ (reference sequence). The ends were cut back, 5 bases at V and 1 base at J, with 14 bases in the middle. The CDR3 has 15 amino acids. The CDR3 DNA is TGTGCCAGCAGCCCCCAGGGTGGCCCCCAAGAGACCCAGTACTTC. It translates to CASSPQGGPQETQYF.

This clone was counted a single time. CDR3 nucleotide sequence: TGCGCCAGCAGCCAAGTTCCCCAGAACACTGAAGCTTTCTTT. This translates into CASSQVPQNTEAFF. The chain carries TRBV4-3 and TRBJ1-1; no clear D gene. The CDR3 is 14 amino acids. V was pared by 1 base and J by 1 base, with 7 bases between. Germline CDR1 and CDR2: LGHNA and YSLEER.

The V call is TRBV9, the J call TRBJ2-6; TRBD1 matches 10 bases. The V and J ends lost 3 bases and 1 base, in that order; junction bases with no gene match: 10. The CDR3 loop spans 19 amino acids. Germline V gives CDR1 SGDLS, CDR2 YYNGEE. In DNA, the CDR3 is TGTGCCAGCAGCGAATCTCCGGGACAGGGGTCGTCTGGGGCCAACGTCCTGACTTTC. Its protein product is CASSESPGQGSSGANVLTF.

This chain uses TRBV7-2 with TRBJ1-1; maybe TRBD1 (6 bases). This CDR3 contains 14 residues. V lost 0 bases and J 11 bases, leaving 16 bases between the germline ends. Germline CDR1 SGHTA, CDR2 FQGNSA. CDR3 sequence (DNA): TGTGCCAGCAGCTTAGCGGGCAGGGGCCAGAATGCTTTCTTT. It yields the protein CASSLAGRGQNAFF.

This clone came up once. The chain links TRBV4-2 to TRBJ2-5; 14 nucleotides align to TRBD2. The CDR3 runs to 16 residues. In germline, CDR1 is LGHNA, CDR2 YNFKEQ. Trimming cost V 4 bases and J 5 bases; bases outside gene matches: 6. CDR3: CASSPRLAGGLETQYF. As DNA, the CDR3 is TGTGCCAGCAGCCCCCGACTAGCGGGGGGGTTGGAGACCCAGTACTTC.

V gene TRBV5-6 combines with J gene TRBJ1-2; D is possibly TRBD1 (6 bases). The length of the CDR3 is 12 residues. Germline assignment: CDR1 SGHDT and CDR2 YYEEEE. Trimming took off 4 bases at V and 7 bases at J, with 11 bases between the two ends. The CDR3 DNA reads TGTGCCAGCAGCGGGACACCGCGTGGCTACACCTTC. As protein: CASSGTPRGYTF.

This chain connects TRBV18 to TRBJ2-3; TRBD2 is a possible D gene (5 bases). CDR1 and CDR2 from the germline V gene are KGHSH and LQKENI. The CDR3 length is 14 residues. V lost 2 bases to trimming and J lost 1 base, with 7 bases between them. DNA of the CDR3: TGTGCCAGCTCACCAATGGGAGGCACAGATACGCAGTATTTT. Translated, it gives CASSPMGGTDTQYF.